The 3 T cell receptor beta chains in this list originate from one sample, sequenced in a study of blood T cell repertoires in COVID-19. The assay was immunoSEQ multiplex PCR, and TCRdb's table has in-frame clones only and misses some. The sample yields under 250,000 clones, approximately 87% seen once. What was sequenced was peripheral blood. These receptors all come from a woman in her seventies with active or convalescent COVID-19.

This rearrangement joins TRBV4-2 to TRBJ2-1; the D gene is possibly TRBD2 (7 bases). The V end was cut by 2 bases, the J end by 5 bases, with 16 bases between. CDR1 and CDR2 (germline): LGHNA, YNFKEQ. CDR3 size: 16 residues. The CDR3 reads CASSQTLGGPDNEQFF. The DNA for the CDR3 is TGTGCCAGCAGCCAAACCCTGGGGGGGCCGGACAATGAGCAGTTCTTC.

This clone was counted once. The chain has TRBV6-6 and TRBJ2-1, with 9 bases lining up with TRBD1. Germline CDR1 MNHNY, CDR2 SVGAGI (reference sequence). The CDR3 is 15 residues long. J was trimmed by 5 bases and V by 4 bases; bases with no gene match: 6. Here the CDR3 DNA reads TGTGCCAGCAGTTTAACAGGGGGCTACGACAATGAGCAGTTCTTC. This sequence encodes CASSLTGGYDNEQFF.

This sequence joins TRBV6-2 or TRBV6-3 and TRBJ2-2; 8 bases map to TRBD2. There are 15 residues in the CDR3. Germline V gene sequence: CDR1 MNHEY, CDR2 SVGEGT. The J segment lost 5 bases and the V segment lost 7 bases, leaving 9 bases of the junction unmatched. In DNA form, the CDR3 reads TGTGCCAGCACCCCGGGACTAGGAAAGACCGGGGAGCTGTTTTTT. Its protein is CASTPGLGKTGELFF.